Given below is one T cell receptor (beta chain) in context. What it binds is not known. Within the ViraFEST assay, antigen-specific CD4+ T cells underwent expansion with viral peptide pools prior to sequencing. Researchers isolated CD4+ T cells once approximately 10 days of culture had elapsed. According to PCR results, the person was infected with SARS-CoV-2 between March and December 2020. This sample was taken from a study of vaccination effects on CD4 cells after COVID-19. Profiling relied on immunoSEQ multiplex PCR, and the TCRdb table lists in-frame clones only, not all of them. The sample yields 60,000 to 75,000 clones, roughly two thirds seen once. The source was CD4+ T cells from PBMCs cultured with HIV peptides, collected before COVID-19 vaccination. Subset noted: HIV-1 Nef peptide pool negative control/reference culture. The sequence derives from a human donor who had a prior SARS-CoV-2 infection.

The CDR3 protein is CASSPPGLAGTGELFF. Written as DNA, the CDR3 is TGTGCCAGCAGCCCCCCCGGACTAGCAGGCACCGGGGAGCTGTTTTTT. The rearrangement links TRBV5-5 to TRBJ2-2, with 8 bases fitting TRBD2. CDR1 SGHKS and CDR2 YYEKEE come from the germline V gene (reference sequence). The ends lost 4 bases at V and 4 bases at J; junction bases unmatched: 9. The CDR3 extends over 16 amino acids.